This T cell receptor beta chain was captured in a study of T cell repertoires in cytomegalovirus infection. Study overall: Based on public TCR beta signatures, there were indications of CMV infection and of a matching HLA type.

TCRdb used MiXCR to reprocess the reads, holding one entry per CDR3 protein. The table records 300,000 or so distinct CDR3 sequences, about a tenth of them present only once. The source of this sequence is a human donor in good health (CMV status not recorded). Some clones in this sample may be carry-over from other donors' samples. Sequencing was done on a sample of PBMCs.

The CDR3 spells CASRFTDTYEQYV. The CDR3 region has the DNA TGTGCCAGTAGATTTACAGACACCTACGAGCAGTACGTC. This rearrangement joins TRBV6-6 to TRBJ2-7; D gene ambiguous. The CDR3 is 13 amino acids. With 9 bases removed from V and 2 bases from J, the gap between germline ends came to 14 bases. Germline CDR1 is MNHNY and CDR2 is SVGAGI (reference sequence).